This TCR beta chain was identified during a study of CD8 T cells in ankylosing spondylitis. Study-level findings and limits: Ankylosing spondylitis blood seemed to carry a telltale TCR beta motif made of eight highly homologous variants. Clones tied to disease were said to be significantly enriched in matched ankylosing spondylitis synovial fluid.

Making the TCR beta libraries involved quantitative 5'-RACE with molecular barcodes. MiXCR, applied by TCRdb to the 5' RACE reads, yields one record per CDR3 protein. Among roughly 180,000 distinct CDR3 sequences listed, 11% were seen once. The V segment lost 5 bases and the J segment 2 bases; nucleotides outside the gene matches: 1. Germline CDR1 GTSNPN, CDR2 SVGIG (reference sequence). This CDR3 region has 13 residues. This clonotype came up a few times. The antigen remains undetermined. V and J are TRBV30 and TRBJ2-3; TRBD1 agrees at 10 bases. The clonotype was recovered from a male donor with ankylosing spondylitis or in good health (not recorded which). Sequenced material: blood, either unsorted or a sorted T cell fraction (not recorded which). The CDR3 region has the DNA TGTGCCTGGGGGACAGGGGTCACAGATACGCAGTATTTT. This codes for CAWGTGVTDTQYF.